Sequencing of this T cell receptor (beta chain) was carried out in a study of T cell clones after liver transplantation (dated by TCRdb to between 2017 and 2020). Background on the whole study: ITN030ST, the source of the samples, was a randomized trial that attempted immunosuppression withdrawal within 2 years of liver transplantation. Donor-reactive T cell clones were identified by TCRbeta sequencing following a pre-transplant mixed lymphocyte reaction and were subsequently tracked in post-transplant blood. Third party-reactive TCRbeta sequences were also identified from pre-transplant MLRs to serve as an antigen-independent comparator for donor-reactive sequences. Three of the eight recipients were HCV-positive; the others were transplanted for non-autoimmune, non-viral indications. The subjects received no induction therapy and were kept on standard immunosuppression until randomization at 12-24 months post-transplant. Tolerance was defined as complete immunosuppression withdrawal for at least one year with no rise in liver enzymes beyond twice the upper limit of normal. Blood samples were collected pre-transplant, then pre-randomization ahead of withdrawal, and finally post-randomization once withdrawal had either been completed or failed. Of the 8 liver transplant recipients making up the studied cohort, 3 were classified as tolerant and 5 as non-tolerant.

About this clone: The target of this receptor is not known. No base quality values were provided; no much bigger clone lies one nucleotide off.

Measured from the cysteine to the phenylalanine, the CDR3 is 14 residues long. The sequence is cut down to CDR3 DNA, 42 bases in frame from base 1. Trimming costs V 5 bases and J 2 bases, and their ends lie 11 bases apart. Based on the germline V gene, the CDR1 and CDR2 sequences are SGHVS and FQNEAQ. What this sample's time point label stands for: pre-transplant. Unstimulated PBMCs, after thawing, were stained for CD3, CD4 and CD8 and then FACS-sorted into CD3+CD4+ and CD3+CD8+ populations. Each of the 8 studied subjects was randomized to immunosuppression withdrawal. The Qiagen DNeasy Blood and Tissue Kit was used to isolate genomic DNA. Using immunoSEQ, frozen genomic DNA was subjected to high-throughput TCRbeta CDR3 sequencing, a process that included PCR amplification, mapping, bias correction and internal controls. The published analysis was carried out like this. Only productive rearrangements were retained, with each unique TCRbeta sequence defined by its CDR3 nucleotide sequence together with its V and J gene. For classification of a sequence as donor-reactive, at least 5-fold expansion in CFSE-low cells relative to unstimulated pre-transplant cells and a frequency of at least 0.01% were required. Per-subject minimum frequency thresholds, based on the lowest-template unstimulated sample, ensured at least 90% detection power. Jensen-Shannon divergence between the top 1000 TCRbeta sequences post-transplant and pre-transplant was used to measure repertoire turnover. Two-sided Fisher's exact tests were used to test for changes in how often donor-reactive sequences were detected. TCRdb took over this immuneACCESS table, retaining in-frame rearrangements with V and J assigned. Such tables are incomplete; in checked studies, under half of the missing clones stem from an unresolved V gene, and the remainder is unexplained. From that table come the V and J calls and clone size; the DNA was used to work out D and trimming. This sample comprises 65,000 to 95,000 clones, 75% to 90% of them detected only once. The ten largest clones take up about 0.6% of the sample.

Summary of the overall study and its limitations: Without allograft tissue specimens, donor-reactive T cells may have migrated into the graft rather than being deleted. A significant post-transplant decrease in circulating donor-reactive CD4 TCRbeta sequences was observed in 5 of 8 subjects, irrespective of tolerance or HCV status. Conclusions were preliminary, limited by small, heterogeneous patient numbers and non-standardized post-transplant time points. In two subjects, low numbers of available donor cells limited the measurable donor-reactive repertoire. After accounting for repertoire turnover, donor-reactive detection was significantly reduced in 7 of 8 subjects for CD4 and 8 of 8 for CD8. Donor-reactive sequences declined more than third party-reactive ones, suggesting partial antigen-specific deletion unrelated to withdrawal success.

The clonotype comes from a human donor who received a liver transplant. This receptor chain uses TRBV7-8 and TRBJ2-3; tentative D gene TRBD2, with 5 bases matching. The sample here was CD4+ T cells from blood, taken before liver transplant. DNA sequence: TGTGCCAGCAGCAACCGGGAAATCACAGATACGCAGTATTTT. This sequence encodes CASSNREITDTQYF.